These 28 T cell receptor beta chains share one sample of origin, sequenced in a study of identical twins. From the 5' RACE reads, TCRdb called clonotypes with MiXCR, one entry per CDR3 protein. The sample lists roughly 350,000 distinct CDR3 sequences; around an eighth were seen once. These data are also associated with another study on yellow fever vaccine responses in identical twins.

Sequencing was performed on CD8+ T cells sorted from blood. The receptor source for this set is a woman under 30 in good health.

This chain uses TRBV13 with TRBJ2-3, with 12 bases that match TRBD2. CDR1 and CDR2 from the germline V gene are PRHDT and FYEKMQ (reference sequence). This CDR3 is 17 amino acids long. With V trimmed by 4 bases and J by 1 base, 6 bases remained unmatched. The DNA for the CDR3 is TGTGCCAGCAGCTCCCTAGCGGGGGGGCGCGGCACAGATACGCAGTATTTT. As protein: CASSSLAGGRGTDTQYF.

V usage is TRBV19 and J usage is TRBJ2-1, with 7 bases identical to TRBD1. After removal of 7 bases from V and 1 base from J, the junction contained 7 bases not matched to a gene. The CDR3 covers 15 residues. Germline V gene data show CDR1 as LNHDA and CDR2 as SQIVND (reference sequence). CDR3 nucleotide sequence: TGTGCCAGTACCCCTAGGGACAGTTCCTACAATGAGCAGTTCTTC. Translated, it gives CASTPRDSSYNEQFF.

This clonotype was seen only a few times. The CDR3 nucleotides read TGTGCCAGCAGCGTAGCTCCGACTAACGCCTACGAGCAGTACTTC. It is translated as CASSVAPTNAYEQYF. The chain combines TRBV9 with TRBJ2-7; D is possibly TRBD2 (5 bases). Trimming left V 0 bases short and J 2 bases short, with 12 bases between. The CDR3 covers 15 residues. The germline V gene encodes CDR1 SGDLS and CDR2 YYNGEE.

The V call is TRBV4-1, the J call TRBJ2-3; D remains ambiguous. Germline-derived CDR1 and CDR2 are MGHRA and YSYEKL. This CDR3 contains 14 residues. Trimming left V 0 bases short and J 4 bases short, with 8 bases between. CDR3 bases: TGCGCCAGCAGCCAAGAGGTTGTTGCAGATACGCAGTATTTT. Translating gives CASSQEVVADTQYF.

This rearrangement joins TRBV27 to TRBJ2-1; D is possibly TRBD1 or TRBD2 (6 bases each). Germline CDR1 MNHEY, CDR2 SMNVEV (reference sequence). Trimming pared 3 bases from V and 7 bases from J, leaving 13 bases between. The CDR3 has 14 residues. The CDR3 reads CASSLWGASNEQFF. DNA for the CDR3: TGTGCCAGCAGTTTGTGGGGGGCCTCAAATGAGCAGTTCTTC.

This clonotype has just a few counts. The chain carries TRBV12-3 or TRBV12-4 and TRBJ2-6, with 8 bases fitting TRBD1. CDR3 length equals 15 residues. Trimming cost V 5 bases and J 2 bases; bases outside gene matches: 2. CDR3 residues: CASSVTGAGANVLTF. The CDR3, as DNA: TGTGCCAGCAGTGTGACAGGGGCTGGGGCCAACGTCCTGACTTTC.

The rearrangement links TRBV7-9 to TRBJ2-1; D is perhaps TRBD2 (5 bases). V gave up 5 bases and J gave up 2 bases, with 19 bases separating them. The germline gives CDR1 SEHNR, CDR2 FQNEAQ (reference sequence). This CDR3 has 17 residues. The CDR3: CASSPLVRSGTYNEQFF. CDR3 coding DNA: TGTGCCAGCAGCCCGCTAGTGAGAAGCGGAACCTACAATGAGCAGTTCTTC.

In its sample, this clonotype was seen a few times. The chain carries TRBV4-1 and TRBJ1-3; D is uncertain. CDR1 MGHRA and CDR2 YSYEKL come from the germline V gene. Trimming shortened V by 3 bases and J by 0 bases, and 15 bases separated the two germline ends. This CDR3 is 17 amino acids long. The CDR3 nucleotides read TGCGCCAGCAGCCATCCCCCAAGTGGGGACTCTGGAAACACCATATATTTT. This translates into CASSHPPSGDSGNTIYF.

There are a few counts of this clonotype. J is TRBJ2-3 and V is TRBV12-5, with TRBD1 matching 9 bases. The CDR3 contains 15 residues. The ends lost 1 base at V and 5 bases at J; junction bases unmatched: 4. Germline V gene sequence: CDR1 LGHNT, CDR2 FRNRAP. CDR3 bases: TGTGCTAGTGGTTTGGGGGGACAGGGTCGAGATACGCAGTATTTT. Encoded protein: CASGLGGQGRDTQYF. The whole variable domain, remainder taken from reference TRBV12-5 and TRBJ2-3, is DARVTQTPRHKVTEMGQEVTMRCQPILGHNTVFWYRQTMMQGLELLAYFRNRAPLDDSGMPKDRFSAEMPDATLATLKIQPSEPRDSAVYFCASGLGGQGRDTQYFGPGTRLTVL.

The genes are TRBV29-1 and TRBJ2-7, with 7 bases aligning to TRBD1. The germline CDR1 and CDR2 sequences are SQVTM and ANQGSEA. This CDR3 has 14 amino acids. J was trimmed by 0 bases and V by 4 bases; bases with no gene match: 6. CDR3 in DNA: TGCAGCGTTGTAGGACAGGATAGCTCCTACGAGCAGTACTTC. It specifies CSVVGQDSSYEQYF.

A few counts support this clonotype. The rearrangement uses TRBV3-1 and TRBJ2-5, with D possibly being TRBD1 or TRBD2 (6 bases each). Germline loops: CDR1 LGHDT, CDR2 YNNKEL (reference sequence). Trimming stripped 0 bases from V and 3 bases from J, with 8 bases between. The CDR3 length is 14 residues. CDR3 protein: CASSQERGEETQYF. The CDR3, as DNA: TGTGCCAGCAGCCAAGAGAGGGGGGAAGAGACCCAGTACTTC.

This clonotype was recorded many times. The rearrangement joins TRBV10-3 to TRBJ2-7, with D perhaps assigned TRBD1 or TRBD2 (5 bases each). Germline CDR1 is ENHRY and CDR2 is SYGVKD. This CDR3 contains 12 residues. Trimming shortened V by 2 bases and J by 5 bases, and 7 bases separated the two germline ends. The CDR3 coding sequence is TGTGCCATCAGTGAGGTGGGGGACGAGCAGTACTTC. Translated: CAISEVGDEQYF.

CDR3 amino acids: CSARVTDTQYF. As DNA, the CDR3 is TGCAGTGCTAGGGTTACCGATACGCAGTATTTT. The J gene is TRBJ2-3, the V gene TRBV20-1; D is undetermined. Trimming removed 3 bases at V and 6 bases at J, with 7 bases between. The CDR3 consists of 11 residues. CDR1 is DFQATT and CDR2 is SNEGSKA in the germline V gene (reference sequence).

The gene calls are TRBV3-1 and TRBJ1-5, with unresolved D. Germline V lookup: CDR1 LGHDT, CDR2 YNNKEL (reference sequence). The CDR3 sequence is 16 residues long. Between the trimmed V and J ends, which lost 0 bases and 0 bases, there was a span of 9 bases. The CDR3 loop is CASSQDRGDSNQPQHF. The CDR3 bases are TGTGCCAGCAGCCAAGATCGCGGGGATAGCAATCAGCCCCAGCATTTT.

This clonotype was seen a few times. The rearrangement joins TRBV19 to TRBJ2-7; no definite D call. Germline V CDR1 and CDR2: LNHDA, SQIVND (reference sequence). This CDR3 is 15 amino acids long. V dropped 1 base and J dropped 1 base, with 11 bases sitting between them. CDR3 bases: TGTGCCAGTAGTATAGGGGTCGGCCAGTCCTACGAGCAGTACTTC. This translates into CASSIGVGQSYEQYF.

As for this clonotype: This may stem from a read error, because a much larger clone lies one nucleotide away. CDR3 in DNA: TGCGCCAGCAGCCAAGATGGGAAGACCCAGTACTTC. It translates to CASSQDGKTQYF. V and J are TRBV4-1 and TRBJ2-5; no firm D call. There are 12 residues in the CDR3. The V end lost 0 bases, the J end lost 6 bases, and 5 bases lay between the germline ends. Germline V gene data show CDR1 as MGHRA and CDR2 as YSYEKL.

This clonotype was observed a few times. The V gene is TRBV12-3 or TRBV12-4, the J gene TRBJ2-1; maybe TRBD2 (5 bases). The CDR3 is made up of 10 amino acids. The V end was cut by 8 bases, the J end by 13 bases, with 12 bases between. CDR3: CASRGSDQFF. CDR3 DNA: TGTGCCAGCCGGGGATCAGATCAGTTCTTC.

J is TRBJ2-1 and V is TRBV5-1; D possibly corresponds to TRBD2 (5 bases). The CDR3 has 11 residues. V was clipped by 7 bases and J by 7 bases, with 9 bases between them. Germline V gene lookup returns CDR1 SGHRS and CDR2 YFSETQ. CDR3 in amino acids: CASADLNEQFF. The CDR3 DNA reads as TGCGCCAGCGCGGACTTAAATGAGCAGTTCTTC.

Comments on this clonotype: This CDR3 is missing its conserved last phenylalanine or tryptophan, likely due to a read error. The V and J genes are TRBV28 and TRBJ2-7; 7 positions match TRBD2. The V gene's germline CDR1 is MDHEN and CDR2 SYDVKM. V lost 4 bases and J lost 5; bases outside the gene matches: 8. CDR3 length: 14 amino acids. CDR3 DNA: TGTGCCAGCAGTTGGGGCGGGAGTGTCCACGAGCAGTACCTC. This translates into CASSWGGSVHEQYL.

The chain carries TRBV19 and TRBJ1-5, with 7 bases fitting TRBD1. The germline CDR1 and CDR2 sequences are LNHDA and SQIVND (reference sequence). V trimming: 1 base; J trimming: 4 bases; junction bases outside the gene matches: 1. The CDR3 extends over 14 amino acids. The chain's CDR3 is CASSIGTGNQPQHF. The CDR3 nucleotides read TGTGCCAGTAGTATAGGGACAGGAAATCAGCCCCAGCATTTT. The whole variable domain, filled in from reference TRBV19 and TRBJ1-5, reads DGGITQSPKYLFRKEGQNVTLSCEQNLNHDAMYWYRQDPGQGLRLIYYSQIVNDFQKGDIAEGYSVSREKKESFPLTVTSAQKNPTAFYLCASSIGTGNQPQHFGDGTRLSIL.

In this sample, this clonotype turned up a few times. The V gene is TRBV5-1, the J gene TRBJ2-5; D gene uncertain. Germline CDR1 and CDR2: SGHRS and YFSETQ. V was trimmed by 3 bases and J by 2 bases, leaving 14 bases between them. CDR3 length equals 15 residues. The CDR3 region is CASSSPIDTQETQYF. CDR3 in DNA: TGCGCCAGCAGCTCCCCAATCGATACGCAAGAGACCCAGTACTTC. Drawing the rest from reference TRBV5-1 and TRBJ2-5, the complete variable domain is KAGVTQTPRYLIKTRGQQVTLSCSPISGHRSVSWYQQTPGQGLQFLFEYFSETQRNKGNFPGRFSGRQFSNSRSEMNVSTLELGDSALYLCASSSPIDTQETQYFGPGTRLLVL.

This chain uses TRBV20-1 with TRBJ2-2, with a tentative D call TRBD1 (5 bases). Germline assignment: CDR1 DFQATT and CDR2 SNEGSKA (reference sequence). The ends were cut back, 0 bases at V and 5 bases at J, with 10 bases in the middle. This CDR3 comprises 14 residues. This CDR3 reads CSARDLRVTGELFF. DNA for the CDR3: TGCAGTGCTAGAGACCTCAGGGTAACCGGGGAGCTGTTTTTT.

This clonotype was counted a few times. This CDR3 reads CASSSRDDLIETQYF. CDR3 DNA sequence: TGTGCCAGCAGCTCAAGGGACGACCTAATTGAGACCCAGTACTTC. V and J are TRBV7-9 and TRBJ2-5; TRBD1 or TRBD2 may be the D gene (5 bases each). V was cut by 4 bases and J by 5 bases, with 17 bases left in between. The CDR3 covers 15 residues. Germline loops: CDR1 SEHNR, CDR2 FQNEAQ (reference sequence).

The count of this clonotype is one. The chain links TRBV7-2 to TRBJ2-3, with 8 nucleotides matching TRBD1. This CDR3 has 15 residues. The V and J ends lost 3 bases and 3 bases, in that order; junction bases with no gene match: 5. Germline assignment: CDR1 SGHTA and CDR2 FQGNSA. The CDR3 sequence is CASSFPTGGTDTQYF. The DNA of the CDR3 is TGTGCCAGCAGCTTCCCAACAGGGGGTACAGATACGCAGTATTTT.

At least ten counts were recorded for this clonotype. The chain links TRBV20-1 to TRBJ2-7, with D tentatively TRBD1 (5 bases). Germline CDR1 reads DFQATT; CDR2 reads SNEGSKA (reference sequence). The CDR3 is 11 residues long. V shed 3 bases and J shed 3 bases, with 6 bases lying between them. CDR3 in DNA: TGCAGTGCTAGGGACAACTACGAGCAGTACTTC. Residues: CSARDNYEQYF.

The CDR3 protein is CASSSPGHYEQYF. The CDR3 nucleotides read TGTGCCAGCAGTTCTCCGGGTCACTACGAGCAGTACTTC. The chain uses TRBV27 and TRBJ2-7; D is unresolved. V lost 4 bases and J 3 bases, leaving 10 bases between the germline ends. CDR1 is MNHEY and CDR2 is SMNVEV in the germline V gene (reference sequence). CDR3 size: 13 residues.

Many counts were recorded for this clonotype. The genes are TRBV6-2 or TRBV6-3 and TRBJ2-1; D is possibly TRBD2 (6 bases). V gave up 4 bases and J gave up 10 bases, with 8 bases separating them. This CDR3 comprises 11 residues. CDR1 and CDR2 (germline): MNHEY, SVGEGT. This CDR3 is CASSSGGEQFF. CDR3 DNA sequence: TGTGCCAGCAGTTCTGGGGGGGAGCAGTTCTTC.

For the CDR3, the DNA is TGCAGTGCTAGGCTGGCTGACACTGAAGCTTTCTTT. This codes for CSARLADTEAFF. The chain joins TRBV20-1 to TRBJ1-1; D remains unclear. Germline V gene sequence: CDR1 DFQATT, CDR2 SNEGSKA (reference sequence). The CDR3 loop spans 12 amino acids. Deletions cut 3 bases from V and 3 bases from J, with 8 bases between.